Many counts were recorded for the clone carrying this TCR beta chain. Its specificity is unknown. A roughly 9.3 ml volume of fresh peripheral blood provided the PBMCs. The sample comes from a study of T cells in Graves' hyperthyroidism and ophthalmopathy. About the research overall: Initial diagnosis, before any treatment, was when peripheral blood was collected. Study results and limitations: In the blood, most expanded thyroid clonotypes above 0.001 appeared as well. The model predicted ophthalmopathy a median around seven months before onset.

Amplification yielded TCR beta CDR3 regions, with RNA transcripts as the source. HTBI primers were employed in a first-round RT-PCR of the TCR CDR3. TCRdb called the multiplex PCR reads again in MiXCR, with one record for every CDR3 protein. The table records nearly 600,000 distinct CDR3 sequences, around 13% of them present only once. The sequence was obtained from a woman aged 30 to 39 with Graves' hyperthyroidism that later progressed to Graves' ophthalmopathy. Sequencing was done on a sample of blood.

This CDR3 is CASSLTHLGLAGVSEQFF. CDR3 DNA sequence: TGTGCCAGCAGTTTAACACACCTGGGACTAGCGGGAGTGAGTGAGCAGTTCTTC. The V and J genes are TRBV12-3 or TRBV12-4 and TRBJ2-1; 14 bases map to TRBD2. V lost 2 bases, J lost 9 bases, and 12 bases stayed unmatched. CDR3 length: 18 residues.